The rows below give T cell receptor beta chains drawn from one sample of a study of T cells during gluten challenge in celiac disease. One entry per CDR3 protein, called by TCRdb with MiXCR from the single-cell sequencing reads. The sample has under 200 distinct CDR3 sequences; 41% are singletons. Specimen: gluten-specific CD4+ T cells sorted from blood using tetramers, collected at baseline or on day 6, 14 or 28 of gluten challenge (not recorded which). These receptors originate from a male donor with celiac disease. Each CDR3 is given with its conserved first and last residue. D genes are given only for firm matches. Size is stated for part of the rows, as once, few or many counts, or as a class when the clone is expanded.

few NA TRBJ1-6 TRBV20-1 CSARGAGDSPLHF TGCAGTGCTAGAGGTGCCGGGGACTCACCCCTCCACTTT
NA NA TRBJ1-1 TRBV5-6 CASSSGLYTEAFF TGTGCCAGCAGTTCAGGGCTCTACACTGAAGCTTTCTTT
NA NA TRBJ1-1 TRBV9 CASSVGAEGNTEAFF TGTGCCAGCAGCGTAGGGGCAGAAGGAAACACTGAAGCTTTCTTT
NA NA TRBJ1-5 TRBV20-1 CSARQGSNQPQHF TGCAGTGCTCGGCAGGGTAGCAATCAGCCCCAGCATTTT
few NA TRBJ2-7 TRBV28 CASSPIQGHEQYF TGTGCCAGCAGTCCGATACAGGGCCACGAGCAGTACTTC
NA TRBD2 TRBJ2-3 TRBV9 CASSVVGTSVDTQYF TGTGCCAGCAGCGTAGTCGGGACTAGCGTAGATACGCAGTATTTT
NA NA TRBJ1-5 TRBV19 CASSSSGIDNQPQHF TGTGCCAGTAGTAGTTCGGGGATAGACAATCAGCCCCAACATTTT
large NA TRBJ2-7 TRBV2 CASSDRLGSEQYF TGTGCCAGCAGTGACCGTCTAGGGTCCGAGCAGTACTTC
NA NA TRBJ1-3 TRBV19 CADTGSGNTIYF TGTGCCGACACAGGCTCCGGAAACACCATATATTTT
NA TRBD1 TRBJ2-1 TRBV7-2 CAGNIRTGGVDEQFF TGTGCCGGCAACATACGGACAGGGGGGGTCGATGAGCAGTTCTTC
NA NA TRBJ1-1 TRBV6-5 CASSDRTGRNTEAFF TGTGCCAGCAGCGACAGGACGGGGAGGAACACTGAAGCTTTCTTT
few NA TRBJ2-4 TRBV5-1 CASSFGGYGDIQYF TGCGCCAGCAGCTTCGGAGGATATGGGGACATTCAGTACTTC
NA TRBD1 TRBJ1-5 TRBV20-1 CSASPAGGGQPQHF TGCAGTGCTAGCCCAGCAGGGGGCGGTCAGCCCCAGCATTTT
hyperexpanded NA TRBJ2-7 TRBV2 CAIGRNEQYF TGTGCCATCGGACGGAATGAGCAGTACTTC
many NA TRBJ1-2 TRBV7-8 CASSLTQGAGYTF TGTGCCAGCAGCTTAACGCAGGGCGCTGGCTACACCTTC
few NA TRBJ1-5 TRBV19 CASSSSGIGNQPQHF TGTGCCAGTAGTAGTTCGGGGATAGGCAATCAGCCCCAGCATTTT
large TRBD1 TRBJ1-5 TRBV29-1 CSVATGEWGQPQHF TGCAGCGTTGCTACAGGGGAATGGGGTCAGCCCCAGCATTTT
NA NA TRBJ2-2 TRBV7-7 CASSLYGNTGELFF TGTGCTAGCAGCTTATACGGGAACACCGGGGAGCTGTTTTTT
large NA TRBJ1-1 TRBV19 CASSGLGDTEAFF TGTGCCAGTAGTGGCCTAGGGGACACTGAAGCTTTCTTT
few NA TRBJ2-5 TRBV29-1 CSVGGAFGETQYF TGCAGCGTTGGAGGTGCTTTCGGGGAGACCCAGTACTTC
NA TRBD1 TRBJ2-4 TRBV29-1 CSVGGGNIQYF TGCAGCGTAGGGGGCGGTAACATTCAGTACTTC
NA TRBD2 TRBJ2-5 TRBV29-1 CGVGAGRGGGRCF TGCGGCGTTGGGGCAGGCCGCGGGGGGGGGCGGTGCTTC
hyperexpanded NA TRBJ2-5 TRBV7-2 CASSIRGGPYQETQYF TGTGCCAGCAGCATCCGGGGCGGACCGTACCAAGAGACCCAGTACTTC
NA TRBD1 TRBJ2-5 TRBV5-6 CASSWGTAETQYF TGTGCCAGCAGCTGGGGGACAGCAGAGACCCAGTACTTC
NA TRBD1 TRBJ2-7 TRBV6-2/TRBV6-3 CASSWTGGGYEQYF TGTGCCAGCAGTTGGACAGGGGGGGGCTACGAGCAGTACTTC
once NA TRBJ2-3 TRBV29-1 CSVGPTGILTDTQYF TGCAGCGTCGGACCCACAGGGATTCTCACAGATACGCAGTATTTT
large TRBD2 TRBJ2-1 TRBV7-2 CASSRRTSGSHEQFF TGTGCCAGCAGCCGAAGGACTAGCGGGAGTCATGAGCAGTTCTTC
NA NA TRBJ1-2 TRBV29-1 CSVDAGSGGYTF TGCAGCGTTGACGCAGGGAGTGGAGGCTACACCTTC
large NA TRBJ2-2 TRBV7-7 CASTSPPRGTGELFF TGTGCCAGCACCTCCCCCCCGCGTGGCACCGGGGAGCTGTTTTTT
hyperexpanded NA TRBJ1-1 TRBV5-1 CASSITQNTEAFF TGCGCCAGCAGCATCACTCAGAACACTGAAGCTTTCTTT
NA NA TRBJ2-3 TRBV7-2 CACSFRSTDTQYF TGTGCCTGCAGCTTTAGGAGCACAGATACGCAGTATTTT
large NA TRBJ2-7 TRBV6-6 CASSQDSLRSYEQYF TGTGCCAGCAGTCAGGACAGTCTACGGTCCTACGAGCAGTACTTC
hyperexpanded NA TRBJ1-1 TRBV20-1 CSAFQGGDTEAFF TGCAGTGCGTTCCAGGGTGGGGACACTGAAGCTTTCTTT
NA NA TRBJ2-1 TRBV12-3/TRBV12-4 CASSLMAQDEQFF TGTGCCAGCAGTTTGATGGCTCAGGATGAGCAGTTCTTC
few NA TRBJ1-2 TRBV5-6 CASSQSTSYGYTF TGTGCCAGCAGCCAATCTACGAGCTATGGCTACACCTTC
medium-sized TRBD1 TRBJ1-6 TRBV28 CASSQIGQGRSPLHF TGTGCCAGCAGCCAAATCGGACAGGGGAGGTCACCCCTCCACTTT
hyperexpanded TRBD2 TRBJ2-7 TRBV20-1 CSANVAGMDPYEQYF TGCAGTGCTAACGTAGCGGGGATGGACCCCTACGAGCAGTACTTC
hyperexpanded TRBD1 TRBJ1-5 TRBV5-3 CARSRSRGQGNQPQHF TGTGCCAGAAGCCGATCCAGGGGGCAGGGCAATCAGCCCCAGCATTTT
few NA TRBJ2-5 TRBV6-1 CASSATGVLGETQYF TGTGCCAGCAGTGCCACGGGGGTCTTGGGAGAGACCCAGTACTTC
NA NA TRBJ1-6 TRBV30 CAWSVFDSNSPLHF TGTGCCTGGAGTGTTTTTGACAGTAATTCACCCCTCCACTTT
NA NA TRBJ1-1 TRBV14 CASSQWGGGEAFF TGTGCCAGCAGCCAATGGGGGGGGGGGGAAGCTTTCTTT
large NA TRBJ1-2 TRBV14 CASSQVSRQGYTF TGTGCCAGCAGCCAAGTCTCCAGACAAGGCTACACCTTC
hyperexpanded NA TRBJ2-5 TRBV7-2 CASSVRWLETQYF TGTGCCAGCAGCGTACGTTGGCTGGAGACCCAGTACTTC
NA NA TRBJ2-3 TRBV4-3 CASSLGRGSDTQYF TGCGCCAGCAGCCTCGGAAGGGGCTCAGATACGCAGTATTTT
NA NA TRBJ2-3 TRBV9 CASSVAHSTDTQYF TGTGCCAGCAGCGTAGCTCATAGCACAGATACGCAGTATTTT
NA NA TRBJ1-3 TRBV4-2 CASSLGAGGENTIYF TGTGCCAGCAGCCTCGGAGCCGGGGGCGAAAACACCATATATTTT
NA NA TRBJ2-3 TRBV7-2 CASSTRHTDTQYF TGTGCCAGCAGCACGCGACACACAGATACGCAGTATTTT
NA NA TRBJ1-1 TRBV5-6 CASSLLPVGDTEAFF TGTGCCAGCAGCTTGCTCCCCGTCGGGGACACTGAAGCTTTCTTT
few NA TRBJ1-1 TRBV6-5 CASSPLTGWGMGTEAFF TGTGCCAGCAGTCCCCTCACAGGGTGGGGGATGGGGACTGAAGCTTTCTTT
NA NA TRBJ1-3 TRBV5-6 CASSHRTEYSGNTIYF TGTGCCAGCAGCCATCGGACAGAATACTCTGGAAACACCATATATTTT
NA TRBD2 TRBJ2-5 TRBV29-1 CSGGGWEGTQYF TGCAGCGGGGGCGGCTGGGAGGGGACCCAGTACTTC
NA NA TRBJ1-5 TRBV20-1 CSASALGEGVNQPQHF TGCAGTGCTAGCGCCTTGGGTGAGGGCGTCAATCAGCCCCAGCATTTT
once TRBD2 TRBJ2-3 TRBV6-5 CASSYLAGGRTDTQYF TGTGCCAGCAGTTATTTAGCGGGGGGCCGGACAGATACGCAGTATTTT
NA NA TRBJ1-2 TRBV6-5 CASSYRTSGVHYGYTF TGTGCCAGCAGTTACCGTACCTCAGGCGTCCACTATGGCTACACCTTC
NA TRBD2 TRBJ2-1 TRBV7-2 CASSIRTSGSHEQFF TGTGCCAGCAGCATCAGGACTAGCGGGAGCCATGAGCAGTTCTTC
once NA TRBJ1-3 TRBV5-1 CASSTTGTDGGTIYF TGCGCCAGCAGCACAACCGGGACCGACGGGGGCACCATATATTTT
NA NA TRBJ2-1 TRBV5-6 CASSSRGRLAVLYNEQFF TGTGCCAGCAGCTCCAGGGGGCGACTAGCGGTCCTTTACAATGAGCAGTTCTTC